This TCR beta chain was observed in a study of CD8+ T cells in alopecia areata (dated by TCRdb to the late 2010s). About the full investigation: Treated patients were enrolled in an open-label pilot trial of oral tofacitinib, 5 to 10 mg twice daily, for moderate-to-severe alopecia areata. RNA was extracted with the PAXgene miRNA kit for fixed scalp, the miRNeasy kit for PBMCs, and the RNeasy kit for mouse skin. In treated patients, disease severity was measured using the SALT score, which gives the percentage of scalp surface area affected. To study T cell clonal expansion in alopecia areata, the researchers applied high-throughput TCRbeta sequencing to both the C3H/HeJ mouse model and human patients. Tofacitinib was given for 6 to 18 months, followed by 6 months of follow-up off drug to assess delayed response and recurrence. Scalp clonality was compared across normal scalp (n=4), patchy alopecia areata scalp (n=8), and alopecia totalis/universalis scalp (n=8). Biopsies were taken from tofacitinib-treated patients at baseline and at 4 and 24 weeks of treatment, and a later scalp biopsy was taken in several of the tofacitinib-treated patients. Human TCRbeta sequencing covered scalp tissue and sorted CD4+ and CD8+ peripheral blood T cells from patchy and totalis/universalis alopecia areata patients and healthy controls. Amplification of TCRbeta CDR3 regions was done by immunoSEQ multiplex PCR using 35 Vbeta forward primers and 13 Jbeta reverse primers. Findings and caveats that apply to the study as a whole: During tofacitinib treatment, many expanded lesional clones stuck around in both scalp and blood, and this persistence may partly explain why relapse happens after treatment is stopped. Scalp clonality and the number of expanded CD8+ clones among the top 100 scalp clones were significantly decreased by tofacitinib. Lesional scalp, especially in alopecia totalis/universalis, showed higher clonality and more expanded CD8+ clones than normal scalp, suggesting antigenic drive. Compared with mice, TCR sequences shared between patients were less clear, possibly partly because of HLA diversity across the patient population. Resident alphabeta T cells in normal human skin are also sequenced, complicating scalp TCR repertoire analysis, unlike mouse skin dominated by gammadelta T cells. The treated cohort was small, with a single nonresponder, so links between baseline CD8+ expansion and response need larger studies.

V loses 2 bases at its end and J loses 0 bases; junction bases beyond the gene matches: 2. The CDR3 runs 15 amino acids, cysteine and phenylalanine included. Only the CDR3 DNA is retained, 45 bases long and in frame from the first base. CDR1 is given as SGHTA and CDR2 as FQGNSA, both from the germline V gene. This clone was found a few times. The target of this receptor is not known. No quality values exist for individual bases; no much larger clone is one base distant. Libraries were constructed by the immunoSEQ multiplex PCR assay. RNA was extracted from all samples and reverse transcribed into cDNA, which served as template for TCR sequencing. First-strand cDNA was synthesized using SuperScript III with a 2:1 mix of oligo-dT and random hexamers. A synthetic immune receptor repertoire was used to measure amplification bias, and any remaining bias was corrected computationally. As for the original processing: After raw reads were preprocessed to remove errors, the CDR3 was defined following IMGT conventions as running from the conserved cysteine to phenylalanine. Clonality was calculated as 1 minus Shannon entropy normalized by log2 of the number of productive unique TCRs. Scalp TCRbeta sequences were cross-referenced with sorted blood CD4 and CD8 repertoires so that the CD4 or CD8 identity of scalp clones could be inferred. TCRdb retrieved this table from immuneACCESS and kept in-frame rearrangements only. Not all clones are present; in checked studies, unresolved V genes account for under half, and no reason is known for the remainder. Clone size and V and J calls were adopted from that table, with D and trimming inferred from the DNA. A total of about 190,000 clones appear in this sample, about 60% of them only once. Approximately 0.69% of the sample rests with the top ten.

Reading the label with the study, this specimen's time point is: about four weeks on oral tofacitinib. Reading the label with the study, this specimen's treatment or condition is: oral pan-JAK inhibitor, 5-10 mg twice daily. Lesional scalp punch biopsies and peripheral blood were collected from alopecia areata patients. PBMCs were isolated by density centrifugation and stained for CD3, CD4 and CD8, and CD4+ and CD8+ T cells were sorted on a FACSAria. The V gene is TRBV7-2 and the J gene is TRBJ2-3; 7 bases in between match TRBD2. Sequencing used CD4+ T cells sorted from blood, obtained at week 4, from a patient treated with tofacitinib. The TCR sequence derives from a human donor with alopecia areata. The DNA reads TGTGCCAGCAGCTTAAGCGGGACTAGCACAGATACGCAGTATTTT. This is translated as CASSLSGTSTDTQYF.